This TCR beta chain was retrieved from a study of cytomegalovirus exposure and HLA in healthy donors. Use of 60 Vbeta and 13 Jbeta primers characterized the PCR. Sequencing used immunoSEQ multiplex PCR; TCRdb keeps in-frame clones, though not all of them. The sample lists roughly 150,000 clones, 76% seen once, with approximately 3.4% in the top ten. Study findings and constraints: The authors reported that TCR beta sequences could predict HLA-A and HLA-B alleles. These predictions were accurate for most subjects in the first cohort. In a later analysis, HLA-C alleles had the fewest associated TCRs, DRB1 alleles the most.

Worth noting for this clone: Antigen unknown.

This clonotype originated in a man aged 40-50 years in good health and CMV-seronegative. The specimen sequenced was PBMCs.

The CDR3 region has the DNA TGTGCCAGCAGCGACCCACAAACAGGGGACAGCCCTATCACTGAAGCTTTCTTT. It yields the protein CASSDPQTGDSPITEAFF. The J gene is TRBJ1-1, the V gene TRBV21-1; the D call TRBD1 from the table was never checked on the DNA. TRBV21-1 is described as a pseudogene. The CDR3 spans 18 residues.